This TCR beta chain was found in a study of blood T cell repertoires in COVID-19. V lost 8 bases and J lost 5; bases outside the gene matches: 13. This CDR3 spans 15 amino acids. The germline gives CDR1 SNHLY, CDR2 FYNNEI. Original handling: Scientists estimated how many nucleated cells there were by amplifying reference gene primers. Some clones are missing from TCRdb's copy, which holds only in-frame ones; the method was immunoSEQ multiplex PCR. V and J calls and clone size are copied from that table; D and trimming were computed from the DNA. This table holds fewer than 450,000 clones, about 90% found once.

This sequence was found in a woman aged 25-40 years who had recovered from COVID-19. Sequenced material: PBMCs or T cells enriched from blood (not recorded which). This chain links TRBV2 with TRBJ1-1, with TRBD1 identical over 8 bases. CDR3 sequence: CASLMGARGHTEAFF. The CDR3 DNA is TGTGCCAGCCTCATGGGGGCCAGGGGGCATACTGAAGCTTTCTTT.